This TCR beta chain was observed in a study of shared clonotypes between healthy human individuals. From germline, CDR1 is GTSNPN and CDR2 SVGIG (reference sequence). Deletions cut 0 bases from V and 4 bases from J, with 10 bases between. The CDR3 sequence is 13 residues long. The table came from immunoSEQ multiplex PCR; TCRdb's copy has only in-frame clones and leaves some out. The sample comprises some 2,100,000 clones, approximately 95% of which are singletons, and 0.1% to 0.15% rests with the top ten. The receptor comes from a young man in good health. The V call is TRBV30, the J call TRBJ2-7, with D perhaps matching TRBD1 (6 bases). Source material: naive CD4+ T cells sorted from blood. Subset denoted: CD45RA+ positively selected. The CDR3 is CAWSVPGVYEQYF. CDR3 DNA sequence: TGTGCCTGGAGTGTCCCAGGGGTTTACGAGCAGTACTTC.